Listed below are T cell receptor beta chains from one sample, sequenced in a study of shared T cell receptors in the human thymus. Repertoires were generated with immunoSEQ multiplex PCR, while TCRdb's copy carries only in-frame clones and drops some. Of approximately 660,000 clones listed, roughly 90% are singletons. A further study also used this sample, focusing on human thymus T cells.

Specimen: thymocytes. The receptors originated from a boy under three years old with a congenital heart defect. Both conserved end residues are part of each CDR3. A D gene is named only where the DNA matches it firmly. Some rows mark clone size as missing; the rest say once, few, many or name a class of expanded clone.

DNA: TGCGCCAGCAGTGATACAGGGGGCATGGGGACAGATACGCAGTATTTT
CDR3: CASSDTGGMGTDTQYF
J: TRBJ2-3
V: TRBV10-2
size: -
D: TRBD1

DNA: TGTGCCAGCAGCTTACAGGGACAGGGCAATCAGCCCCAGCATTTT
CDR3: CASSLQGQGNQPQHF
J: TRBJ1-5
V: TRBV28
size: -
D: TRBD1

DNA: TGTGCCAGCAGTTTATGTACTAGCGGGAACAATGAGCAGTTCTTC
CDR3: CASSLCTSGNNEQFF
J: TRBJ2-1
V: TRBV28
size: -
D: TRBD2

DNA: TGTGCCAGCAGCGCTTTGTGGGACTATTCCTACGAGCAGTACTTC
CDR3: CASSALWDYSYEQYF
J: TRBJ2-7
V: TRBV7-9
size: -
D: TRBD2

DNA: TGTGCCAGCAGCCAGGTCGCGCGGCCCGGGGATACGCAGTATTTT
CDR3: CASSQVARPGDTQYF
J: TRBJ2-3
V: TRBV14
size: -
D: -

DNA: TGCGCCAGCAGCCAAGAAGATCCCCCAGCTCTTTGGGGCCTCTCCTACAATGAGCAGTTCTTC
CDR3: CASSQEDPPALWGLSYNEQFF
J: TRBJ2-1
V: TRBV4-3
size: -
D: -

DNA: TGTGCCAGCTCCTTTGGGCCCCCGGCAGGGGGCGCGGACACTGAAGCTTTCTTT
CDR3: CASSFGPPAGGADTEAFF
J: TRBJ1-1
V: TRBV18
size: -
D: TRBD1

DNA: TGTGCCAGCAGCTCCACAGGGCTCTCTGGAAACACCATATATTTT
CDR3: CASSSTGLSGNTIYF
J: TRBJ1-3
V: TRBV5-6
size: few
D: -

DNA: TGCGCCAGCAGCTTGTCGGGAATGGGACTAGCGTCTTATAATACGCAGTATTTT
CDR3: CASSLSGMGLASYNTQYF
J: TRBJ2-3
V: TRBV5-1
size: -
D: TRBD2

DNA: TGCGCCAGCAGCCAAGACCCCGGGGAATGGGAGACCCAGTACTTC
CDR3: CASSQDPGEWETQYF
J: TRBJ2-5
V: TRBV4-3
size: -
D: -

DNA: TGTGCCAGCAGTGAACTCGACAGGGACCTTACAGATACGCAGTATTTT
CDR3: CASSELDRDLTDTQYF
J: TRBJ2-3
V: TRBV2
size: -
D: TRBD1

DNA: TGCGCCAGCAGCCAAGAGTCTACTAGCGGGAAAGAGACCCAGTACTTC
CDR3: CASSQESTSGKETQYF
J: TRBJ2-5
V: TRBV4-1
size: -
D: TRBD2

DNA: TGTGCCAGCAGTTCTGGGACTAGCCGCGCCTACGGGCAGTACTTC
CDR3: CASSSGTSRAYGQYF
J: TRBJ2-7
V: TRBV6-6
size: -
D: TRBD2

DNA: TGTGCCAGCACTGCGGGAGCCATCACAGATACGCAGTATTTT
CDR3: CASTAGAITDTQYF
J: TRBJ2-3
V: TRBV6-5
size: -
D: TRBD2

DNA: TGTGCCAGCAGTTCTACCCCCCTGACTAGCACCTACGAGCAGTACTTC
CDR3: CASSSTPLTSTYEQYF
J: TRBJ2-7
V: TRBV6-5
size: -
D: TRBD2

DNA: TGTGCCAGTAGTATCGTGCAGGGGGTCACCGGGGAGCTGTTTTTT
CDR3: CASSIVQGVTGELFF
J: TRBJ2-2
V: TRBV19
size: -
D: TRBD1

DNA: TGTGCCAGCAGCGCCGGGACAGGGAGCCTATTTGGAGATACGCAGTATTTT
CDR3: CASSAGTGSLFGDTQYF
J: TRBJ2-3
V: TRBV7-6
size: once
D: TRBD1

DNA: TGTGCCAGCAGGGGAGCTAGCGGGAGGGAGGTGGAGACCCAGTACTTC
CDR3: CASRGASGREVETQYF
J: TRBJ2-5
V: TRBV2
size: -
D: TRBD2

DNA: TGTGCCAGCAGTGAGGGACAGGAGCCGGCCAAAAACATTCAGTACTTC
CDR3: CASSEGQEPAKNIQYF
J: TRBJ2-4
V: TRBV6-1
size: -
D: TRBD1

DNA: TGTGCCAGCAGCGGGGGACTAGCGACAGATACGCAGTATTTT
CDR3: CASSGGLATDTQYF
J: TRBJ2-3
V: TRBV11-1
size: -
D: TRBD2

DNA: TGCGCCAGCAGCTTGGCAAACAGGGGATTGGCGCAGTATTTT
CDR3: CASSLANRGLAQYF
J: TRBJ2-3
V: TRBV5-1
size: -
D: TRBD1

DNA: TGTGCCTGGACCCACAGGAGGGGGGGGATCACAGGCTCCGAGCAGTACTTC
CDR3: CAWTHRRGGITGSEQYF
J: TRBJ2-7
V: TRBV30
size: -
D: -

DNA: TGTGCCAGCAGTTTTGACTACCGCACAGATACGCAGTATTTT
CDR3: CASSFDYRTDTQYF
J: TRBJ2-3
V: TRBV6-1
size: -
D: -

DNA: TGTGCCAGAAGCTTGGGGGGGGAAGAATCCTACGAGCAGTACTTC
CDR3: CARSLGGEESYEQYF
J: TRBJ2-7
V: TRBV5-3
size: -
D: -